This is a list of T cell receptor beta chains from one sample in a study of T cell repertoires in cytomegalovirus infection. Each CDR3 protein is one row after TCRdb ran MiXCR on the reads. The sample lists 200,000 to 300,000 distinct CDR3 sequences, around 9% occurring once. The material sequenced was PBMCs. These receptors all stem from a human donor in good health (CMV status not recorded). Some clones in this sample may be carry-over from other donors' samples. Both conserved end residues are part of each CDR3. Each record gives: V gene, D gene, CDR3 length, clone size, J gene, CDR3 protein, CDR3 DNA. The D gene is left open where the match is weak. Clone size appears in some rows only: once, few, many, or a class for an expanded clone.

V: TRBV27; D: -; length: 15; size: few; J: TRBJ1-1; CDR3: CASKRGERLDTEAFF; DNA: TGTGCCAGCAAAAGGGGGGAAAGACTGGACACTGAAGCTTTCTTT
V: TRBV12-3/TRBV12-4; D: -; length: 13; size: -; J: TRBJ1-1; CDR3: CASTPGRGTEAFF; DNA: TGTGCCAGCACCCCGGGCCGGGGGACTGAAGCTTTCTTT
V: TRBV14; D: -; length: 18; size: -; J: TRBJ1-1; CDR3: CASSQDGRGAFLNTEAFF; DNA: TGTGCCAGCAGCCAAGATGGTCGTGGGGCTTTTTTGAACACTGAAGCTTTCTTT
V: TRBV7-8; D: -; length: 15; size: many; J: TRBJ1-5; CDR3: CASSLGPGSNQPQHF; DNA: TGTGCCAGCAGCTTAGGTCCAGGTAGCAATCAGCCCCAGCATTTT
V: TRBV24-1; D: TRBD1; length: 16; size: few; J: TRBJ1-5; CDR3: CATSDTRQGGNQPQHF; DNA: TGTGCCACCAGTGACACCCGACAGGGGGGTAATCAGCCCCAGCATTTT
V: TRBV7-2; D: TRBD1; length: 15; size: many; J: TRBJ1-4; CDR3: CASSLRGTENEKLFF; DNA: TGTGCCAGCAGCTTACGTGGGACAGAAAATGAAAAACTGTTTTTT
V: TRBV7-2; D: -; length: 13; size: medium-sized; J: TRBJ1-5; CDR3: CASSQSRGQPQHF; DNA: TGTGCCAGCAGTCAATCCAGAGGGCAGCCCCAGCATTTT
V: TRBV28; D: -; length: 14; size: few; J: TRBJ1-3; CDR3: CASSRPGGGNTIYF; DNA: TGTGCCAGCAGCCGACCCGGGGGGGGAAACACCATATATTTT
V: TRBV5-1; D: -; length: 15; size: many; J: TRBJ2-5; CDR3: CASSLEGQSQETQYF; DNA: TGCGCCAGCAGCTTGGAAGGACAGAGTCAAGAGACCCAGTACTTC
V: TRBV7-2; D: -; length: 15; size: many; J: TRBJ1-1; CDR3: CASSLAPPPNTEAFF; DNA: TGTGCCAGCAGCTTAGCCCCACCACCGAACACTGAAGCTTTCTTT
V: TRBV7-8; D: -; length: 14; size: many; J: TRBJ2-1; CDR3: CASSLAGQHNEQFF; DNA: TGTGCCAGCAGCTTGGCCGGACAGCACAATGAGCAGTTCTTC
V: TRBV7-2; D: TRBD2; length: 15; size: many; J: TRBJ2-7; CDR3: CASSSGGAVTYEQYF; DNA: TGTGCCAGCAGTTCGGGAGGGGCAGTAACCTACGAGCAGTACTTC
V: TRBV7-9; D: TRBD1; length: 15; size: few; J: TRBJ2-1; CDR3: CASSFRPGGYNEQFF; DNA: TGTGCCAGCAGCTTCAGGCCAGGGGGTTACAATGAGCAGTTCTTC
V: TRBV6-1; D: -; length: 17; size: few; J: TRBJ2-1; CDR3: CASSEGYGSKIDNEQFF; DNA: TGTGCCAGCAGTGAAGGTTATGGGAGTAAGATCGACAATGAGCAGTTCTTC
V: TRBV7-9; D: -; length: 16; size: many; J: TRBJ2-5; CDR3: CASSFRATGAQETQYF; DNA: TGTGCCAGCAGCTTCCGAGCTACGGGAGCCCAAGAGACCCAGTACTTC
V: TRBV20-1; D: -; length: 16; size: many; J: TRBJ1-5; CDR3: CSARYQGAWSNQPQHF; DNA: TGCAGTGCTAGGTACCAGGGAGCCTGGAGCAATCAGCCCCAGCATTTT
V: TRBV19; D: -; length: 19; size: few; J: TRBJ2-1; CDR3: CASSKIYGGPGSGNNEQFF; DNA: TGTGCCAGTAGTAAAATTTACGGGGGCCCCGGTTCGGGGAACAATGAGCAGTTCTTC
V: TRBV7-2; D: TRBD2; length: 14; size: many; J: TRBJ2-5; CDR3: CASSPSSGTETQYF; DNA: TGTGCCAGCAGCCCATCTAGCGGGACAGAGACCCAGTACTTC
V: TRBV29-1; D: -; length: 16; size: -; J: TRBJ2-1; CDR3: CSVEKVGGFTYNEQFF; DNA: TGCAGCGTTGAAAAAGTGGGAGGCTTTACCTACAATGAGCAGTTCTTC
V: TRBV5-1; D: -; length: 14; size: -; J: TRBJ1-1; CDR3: CASSSSHSNTEAFF; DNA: TGCGCCAGCAGCTCCTCCCATTCGAACACTGAAGCTTTCTTT
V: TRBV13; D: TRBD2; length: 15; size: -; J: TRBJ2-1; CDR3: CASSFSGRSHNEQFF; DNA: TGTGCCAGCAGCTTTAGCGGGAGAAGTCACAATGAGCAGTTCTTC
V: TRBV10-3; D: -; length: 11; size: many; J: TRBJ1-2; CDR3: CAISQGDGYTF; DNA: TGTGCCATCAGCCAGGGTGATGGCTACACCTTC
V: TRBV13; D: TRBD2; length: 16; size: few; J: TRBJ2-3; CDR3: CASSFRTSGGSNTQYF; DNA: TGTGCCAGCAGCTTCCGGACTAGCGGGGGATCTAATACGCAGTATTTT
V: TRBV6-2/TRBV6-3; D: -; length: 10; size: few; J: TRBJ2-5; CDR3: CAAGRETQYF; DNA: TGTGCCGCAGGGCGGGAGACCCAGTACTTC
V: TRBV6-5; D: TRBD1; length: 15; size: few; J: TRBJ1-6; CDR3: CASRGAGGNNSPLHF; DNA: TGTGCCAGCAGGGGGGCAGGGGGGAATAATTCACCCCTCCACTTT
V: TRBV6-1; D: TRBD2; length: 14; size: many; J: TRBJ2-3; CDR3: CASSGDWNTDTQYF; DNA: TGTGCCTCGAGCGGGGACTGGAACACAGATACGCAGTATTTT
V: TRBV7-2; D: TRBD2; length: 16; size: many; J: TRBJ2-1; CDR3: CASSLVGAGVYNEQFF; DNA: TGTGCCAGCAGCTTAGTGGGAGCGGGGGTATACAATGAGCAGTTCTTC
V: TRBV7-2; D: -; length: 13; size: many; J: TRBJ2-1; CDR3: CATTPGEYNEQFF; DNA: TGTGCCACCACCCCCGGGGAGTACAATGAGCAGTTCTTC
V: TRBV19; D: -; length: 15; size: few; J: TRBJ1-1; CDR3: CASSSHGTLNTEAFF; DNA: TGTGCCAGTAGTAGCCACGGGACACTTAACACTGAAGCTTTCTTT
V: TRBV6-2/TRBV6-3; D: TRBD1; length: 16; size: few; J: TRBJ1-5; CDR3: CASSYLGQGMVQPQHF; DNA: TGTGCCAGCAGTTACTTGGGACAGGGGATGGTGCAGCCCCAGCATTTT
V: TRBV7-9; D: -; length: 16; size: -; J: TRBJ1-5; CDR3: CASSPDRSLIGQPQHF; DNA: TGTGCCAGCAGCCCCGACAGGTCTCTAATAGGTCAGCCCCAGCATTTT
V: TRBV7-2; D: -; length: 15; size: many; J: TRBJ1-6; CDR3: CASSRRRETNSPLHF; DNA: TGTGCCAGCAGCCGCCGGAGGGAAACTAATTCACCCCTCCACTTT
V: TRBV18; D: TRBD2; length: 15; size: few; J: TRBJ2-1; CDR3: CASSMGLAPSDEQFF; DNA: TGTGCCAGCTCAATGGGACTAGCTCCATCGGATGAGCAGTTCTTC
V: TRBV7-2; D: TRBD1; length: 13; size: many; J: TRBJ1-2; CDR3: CASSPGTGVGYTF; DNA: TGTGCCAGCAGCCCCGGGACAGGGGTGGGCTACACCTTC
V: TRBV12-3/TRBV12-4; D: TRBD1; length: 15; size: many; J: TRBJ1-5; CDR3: CASKGTGDSNQPQHF; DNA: TGTGCCAGCAAAGGGACAGGGGATAGCAATCAGCCCCAGCATTTT
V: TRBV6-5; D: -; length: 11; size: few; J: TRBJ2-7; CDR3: CASSYQSEQYF; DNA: TGTGCCAGCAGTTACCAAAGCGAGCAGTACTTC
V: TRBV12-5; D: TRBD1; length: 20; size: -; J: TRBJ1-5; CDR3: CASGLVLGQGDRYSNQPQHF; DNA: TGTGCTAGTGGTTTGGTGTTGGGACAAGGGGACAGATATAGCAATCAGCCCCAGCATTTT
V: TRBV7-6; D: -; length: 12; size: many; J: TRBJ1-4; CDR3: CASGATNEKLFF; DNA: TGTGCCAGCGGCGCAACTAATGAAAAACTGTTTTTT
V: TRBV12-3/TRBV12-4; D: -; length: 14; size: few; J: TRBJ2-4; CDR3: CASSFSPLVNIQYF; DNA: TGTGCCAGCAGTTTTAGTCCTCTCGTAAACATTCAGTACTTC
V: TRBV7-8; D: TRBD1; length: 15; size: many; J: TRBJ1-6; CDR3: CASSFSQGGNSPLHF; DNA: TGTGCCAGCAGCTTTAGCCAGGGGGGTAATTCACCCCTCCACTTT
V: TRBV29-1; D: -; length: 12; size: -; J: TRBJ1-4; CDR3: CSVGREGEKLFF; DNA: TGCAGCGTTGGCAGGGAAGGGGAAAAACTGTTTTTT
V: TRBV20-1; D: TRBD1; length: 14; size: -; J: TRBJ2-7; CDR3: CSARENRGAYEQYF; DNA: TGCAGTGCTAGAGAAAACAGGGGTGCCTACGAGCAGTACTTC
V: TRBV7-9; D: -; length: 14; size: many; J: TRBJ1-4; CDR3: CASSFGQPNEKLFF; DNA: TGTGCCAGCAGCTTCGGACAGCCTAATGAAAAACTGTTTTTT
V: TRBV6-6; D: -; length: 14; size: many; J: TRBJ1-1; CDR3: CASSYRAANTEAFF; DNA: TGTGCCAGCAGTTACAGGGCTGCGAACACTGAAGCTTTCTTT